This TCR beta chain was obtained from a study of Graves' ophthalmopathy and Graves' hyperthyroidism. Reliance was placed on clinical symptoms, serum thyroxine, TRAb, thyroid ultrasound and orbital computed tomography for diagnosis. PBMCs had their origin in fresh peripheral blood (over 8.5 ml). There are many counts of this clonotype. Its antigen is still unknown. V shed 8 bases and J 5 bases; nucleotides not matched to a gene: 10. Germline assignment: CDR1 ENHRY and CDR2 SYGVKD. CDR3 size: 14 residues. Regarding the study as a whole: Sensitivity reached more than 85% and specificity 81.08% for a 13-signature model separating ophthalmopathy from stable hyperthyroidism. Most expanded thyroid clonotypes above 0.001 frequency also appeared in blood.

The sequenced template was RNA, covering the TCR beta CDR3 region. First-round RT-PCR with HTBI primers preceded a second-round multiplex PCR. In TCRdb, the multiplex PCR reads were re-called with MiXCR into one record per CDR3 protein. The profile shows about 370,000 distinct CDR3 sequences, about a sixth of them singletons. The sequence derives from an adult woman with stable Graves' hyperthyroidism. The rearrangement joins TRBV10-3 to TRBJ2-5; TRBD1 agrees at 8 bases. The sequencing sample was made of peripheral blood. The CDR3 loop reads CAIFPGTGAETQYF. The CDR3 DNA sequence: TGTGCCATCTTTCCCGGGACAGGCGCGGAGACCCAGTACTTC.